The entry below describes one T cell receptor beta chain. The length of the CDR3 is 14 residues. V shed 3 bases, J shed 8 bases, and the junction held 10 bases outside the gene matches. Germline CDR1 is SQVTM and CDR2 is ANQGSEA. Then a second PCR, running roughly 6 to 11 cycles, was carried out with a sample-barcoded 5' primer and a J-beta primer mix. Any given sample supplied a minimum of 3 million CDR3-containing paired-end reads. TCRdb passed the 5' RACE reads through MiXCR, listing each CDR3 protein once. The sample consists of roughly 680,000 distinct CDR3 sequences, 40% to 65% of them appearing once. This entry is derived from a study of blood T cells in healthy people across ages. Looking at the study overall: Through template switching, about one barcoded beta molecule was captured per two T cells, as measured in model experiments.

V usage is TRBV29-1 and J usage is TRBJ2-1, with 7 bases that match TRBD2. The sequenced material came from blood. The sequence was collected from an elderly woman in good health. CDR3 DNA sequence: TGCAGCGTTGAGGCTAGCGGACGGACGGATGAGCAGTTCTTC. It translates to CSVEASGRTDEQFF.